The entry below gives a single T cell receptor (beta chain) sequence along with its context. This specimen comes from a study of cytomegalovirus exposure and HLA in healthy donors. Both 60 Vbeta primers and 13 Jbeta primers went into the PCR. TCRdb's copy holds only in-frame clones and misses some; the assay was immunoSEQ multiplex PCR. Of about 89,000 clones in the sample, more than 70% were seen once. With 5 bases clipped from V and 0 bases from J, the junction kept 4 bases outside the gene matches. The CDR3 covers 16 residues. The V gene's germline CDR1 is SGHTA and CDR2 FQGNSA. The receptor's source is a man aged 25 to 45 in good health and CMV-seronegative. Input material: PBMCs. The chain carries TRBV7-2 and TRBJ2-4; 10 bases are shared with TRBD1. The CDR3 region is CASSIGQGVAKNIQYF. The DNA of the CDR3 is TGTGCCAGCAGCATTGGACAGGGGGTAGCCAAAAACATTCAGTACTTC.